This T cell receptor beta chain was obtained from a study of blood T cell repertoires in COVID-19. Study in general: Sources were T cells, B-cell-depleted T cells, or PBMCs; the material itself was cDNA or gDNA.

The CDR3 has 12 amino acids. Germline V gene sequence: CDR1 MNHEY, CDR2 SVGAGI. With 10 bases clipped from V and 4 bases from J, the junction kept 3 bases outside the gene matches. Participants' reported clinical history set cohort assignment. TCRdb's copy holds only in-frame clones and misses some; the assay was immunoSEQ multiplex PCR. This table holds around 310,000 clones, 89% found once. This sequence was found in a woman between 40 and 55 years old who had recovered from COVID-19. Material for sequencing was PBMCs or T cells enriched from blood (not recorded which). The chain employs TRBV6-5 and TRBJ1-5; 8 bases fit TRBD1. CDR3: CATDRGNQPQHF. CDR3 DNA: TGTGCCACCGACAGGGGTAATCAGCCCCAGCATTTT.